The subject of this entry is one TCR beta chain. This clonotype was seen more than once but under ten times. The target of this receptor is not known. Base qualities are not recorded, but no much larger clone differs from it by a single base. The data were obtained in a study (dated by TCRdb to the mid-2010s). General notes on the study: Whether tumor-infiltrating Tregs in breast cancer are recruited from blood Tregs or converted in situ from other CD4+ T cell subsets was tested.

What the study reported, not specific to this receptor: In terms of TCR gene usage, tumor memory CD4+ T cells clustered together with blood and lymph node memory CD4+ cells, as well as with lymph node naive CD4+ cells. Rather than covering whole repertoires, validation in the larger cohort was restricted to a single TCR beta V-J rearrangement. The greatest overlap of tumor-infiltrating Treg TCR alpha and beta sequences was observed with tumor naive CD4+ T cells, followed by blood naive CD4+ T cells.

Full-length TCR variable regions were amplified by 5' RACE PCR with constant-region reverse primers, and semi-nested PCR with Nested Universal Primer A was subsequently performed. Using the ReliaPrep RNA Cell Miniprep System, total RNA was extracted, and the SMARTer RACE 5'/3' Kit was then used to reverse transcribe the RNA into 5'RACE-ready cDNA. Multiplex adaptors were used to barcode the full-length TCR alpha and beta libraries, which were then sequenced on an Illumina MiSeq. As for the original processing: For each of nine subset-tissue groups, sequencing data from the five patients were pooled, and the groups were then compared using unsupervised clustering of TCR gene usage. The Morisita-Horn index was used to calculate repertoire similarity, with shared sequences weighted according to their contribution to each repertoire. The public reads were reprocessed in TCRdb via fastp at Q25 and MiXCR, keeping in-frame beta chains. Each CDR3 protein appears once, grouped with its most common genes and DNA. The V and J calls follow TCRdb's processing rather than the paper's. This sample comprises about 5,800 distinct CDR3 sequences, approximately 31% of them detected only once. The top ten clones comprise around 6.7% of the sample.

The germline V gene (reference sequence) supplies CDR1 MNHEY and CDR2 SMNVEV. Trimmed from V: 4 bases; trimmed from J: 12 bases; junction bases lacking a gene match: 6. From the cysteine through the phenylalanine, the CDR3 covers 13 amino acids. Only the CDR3 region is kept as DNA, spanning 39 bases read in frame from base 1. The memory CD4+ T cell population was isolated based on a CD4+CD45RO+CD25- phenotype. Tregs, naive and memory CD4+ T cells from tumor, blood and ipsilateral draining lymph nodes of a handful of breast cancer patients underwent full-length TCR alpha and beta sequencing. Tumor tissue and lymph nodes obtained from ipsilateral axillary dissection were perfused with PBS, minced and then digested with collagenase I and hyaluronidase. Ficoll density gradient centrifugation was used to isolate mononuclear cells from lymph nodes or from 50 ml of peripheral blood. FACS confirmed that the sorted cell populations were more than 90% pure.

The receptor's source is a female donor with breast cancer. The sequence is built from TRBV27 and TRBJ2-4; 10 junctional bases match TRBD1. Sequences were obtained from memory CD4+ T cells sorted from a lymph node. Read against the paper, the sample's cell subset or site label means: memory CD4+ T cells, CD4+CD45RO+CD25-. The CDR3 region has the sequence CASSWGQGTPQYF. The nucleotide sequence reads TGTGCCAGCAGTTGGGGACAGGGGACGCCTCAGTACTTC.